A selection of T cell receptor beta chains follows, all from one sample in a study of beta chain features in type 1 diabetes. The repertoire was sequenced with immunoSEQ multiplex PCR; TCRdb's copy has only in-frame clones and lacks some. The sample holds roughly 380,000 clones, around a fifth seen once. Source material: naive CD4+ T cells from blood. The receptors were gathered from a woman aged 18-29 years in good health. Each CDR3 is given with its conserved first and last residue. A D gene is named only where the DNA matches it firmly. Expanded clones get a size class; other rows say once, few or many, or leave the size out.

>-|TRBV20-1|TRBJ1-1|-
TGCAGTGCTAGAAGACAGATCGAAGCTTTCTTT
CSARRQIEAFF
>-|TRBV6-5|TRBJ1-2|-
TGTGCCAGCAGTTTGATTTCAGAGGACTATGGCTACACCTTC
CASSLISEDYGYTF
>few|TRBV18|TRBJ2-7|-
TGTGCCAGCTCACCTCGGGAGCGCGAGCAGTACTTC
CASSPREREQYF
>-|TRBV5-1|TRBJ1-2|TRBD1
TGCGCCAGCAGCCCGTGGACAGGGGATGGCTACACCTTC
CASSPWTGDGYTF
>-|TRBV10-3|TRBJ2-1|-
TGTGCCATCAGTCCCACCGGGGCGGGGGCATTCAATGAGCAGTTCTTC
CAISPTGAGAFNEQFF
>-|TRBV5-1|TRBJ2-5|-
TGCGCCAGCAGCTTGGCCGCGCAGGGCTGGGTGGAGACCCAGTACTTC
CASSLAAQGWVETQYF
>few|TRBV30|TRBJ1-2|TRBD1
TGTGCCTGGAGTGTGGGACAGCCTAACTATGGCTACACCTTC
CAWSVGQPNYGYTF
>-|TRBV10-3|TRBJ2-6|TRBD2
TGTGCCATCAGCCGGGGGGTGGAGGTGGTCAACGTCCTGACTTTC
CAISRGVEVVNVLTF
>-|TRBV11-2|TRBJ2-7|TRBD2
TGTGCCAGCAGCCCCAAAGGACTAGCGGGTTGGTACGAGCAGTACTTC
CASSPKGLAGWYEQYF
>-|TRBV6-1|TRBJ2-3|TRBD2
TGTGCCAGCATTCGACTAGCGGGAGACACAGATACGCAGTATTTT
CASIRLAGDTDTQYF
>few|TRBV6-6|TRBJ2-5|TRBD1
TGTGCCAGCAGTAACCCGACAGGGCGAGAGACCCAGTACTTC
CASSNPTGRETQYF
>few|TRBV19|TRBJ2-6|TRBD1
TGTGCCAGTAGTATGACAGGGACTGGGGCCAACGTCCTGACTTTC
CASSMTGTGANVLTF
>-|TRBV7-2|TRBJ1-5|TRBD1
TGTGCCAGCGCTTACCCGGGACAGAGGAATCAGCCCCAGCATTTT
CASAYPGQRNQPQHF
>-|TRBV27|TRBJ2-1|-
TGTGCCAGCAGTTTATCCCACAGGTACAATGAGCAGTTCTTC
CASSLSHRYNEQFF
>-|TRBV6-1|TRBJ2-5|-
TGTGCCAGCACCCGGACAGCAGTTCAAGAGACCCAGTACTTC
CASTRTAVQETQYF
>few|TRBV2|TRBJ1-4|-
TGTGCCAGCAGTGAGCCGCGCAGGGGTATCAATGAAAAACTGTTTTTT
CASSEPRRGINEKLFF
>few|TRBV30|TRBJ2-3|-
TGTGCCTACCGGGGGGCCGTAGATACGCAGTATTTT
CAYRGAVDTQYF
>few|TRBV4-1|TRBJ2-1|TRBD1
TGCGCCAGCAGCCTCAGACAGGGGGGAAATGAGCAGTTCTTC
CASSLRQGGNEQFF
>few|TRBV7-2|TRBJ2-5|TRBD2
TGTGCCAGCAGCGGGGGGGGACTGAAAGAGACCCAGTACTTC
CASSGGGLKETQYF
>few|TRBV19|TRBJ1-2|-
TGTGCCAGTAGTATAGTCGGTCGGGGAACTAACTATGGCTACACCTTC
CASSIVGRGTNYGYTF
>few|TRBV25-1|TRBJ2-7|-
TGTGCCACCGCGGGCCCCCACGAGCAGTACTTC
CATAGPHEQYF
>few|TRBV30|TRBJ1-5|-
TGTGCCTGGAGTGTACGTTCCCTCCCCGGGCCCCAGCATTTT
CAWSVRSLPGPQHF
>few|TRBV30|TRBJ2-5|TRBD2
TGTGCCTGGAGTGTACGGGGGGAAGAGACCCAGTACTTC
CAWSVRGEETQYF
>-|TRBV6-5|TRBJ1-1|TRBD1
TGTGCCAGCAGGAAGCCAGGGGGGAACACTGAAGCTTTCTTT
CASRKPGGNTEAFF
>-|TRBV27|TRBJ2-7|-
TGTGCCAGCAGTTTTAGCCTAGTGAGGGAGCAGTACTTC
CASSFSLVREQYF
>-|TRBV4-3|TRBJ2-3|TRBD2
TGCGCCAGCAGCCCGCGGAAGACTAGCGGCACAGATACGCAGTATTTT
CASSPRKTSGTDTQYF
>-|TRBV9|TRBJ2-5|TRBD2
TGTGCCAGCAGCGTAGGGGCTAGCGGTAGGGAGACCCAGTACTTC
CASSVGASGRETQYF
>-|TRBV30|TRBJ2-6|-
TGTGCCTGCCCGCGGAGCTCTGGGGCCAACGTCCTGACTTTC
CACPRSSGANVLTF
>-|TRBV2|TRBJ2-7|-
TGTGCCAGCAGTGCATCTGGGCGCGACCACGAGCAGTACTTC
CASSASGRDHEQYF
>few|TRBV9|TRBJ2-2|TRBD2
TGTGCCAGCAGCTATGAGCGGGAGCCCACCGGGGAGCTGTTTTTT
CASSYEREPTGELFF
>few|TRBV7-2|TRBJ2-7|-
TGTGCCAGCAGCCCATGGTCCCGGGACACCGAGCAGTACTTC
CASSPWSRDTEQYF
>-|TRBV18|TRBJ2-7|-
TGTGCCAGCTCACCACCGAATGAGGAGGCGCAGTACTTC
CASSPPNEEAQYF
>-|TRBV14|TRBJ1-2|-
TGTGCCAGCAGCCATCCCCGGGACACCTCCGGGATTAACTATGGCTACACCTTC
CASSHPRDTSGINYGYTF
>few|TRBV15|TRBJ1-5|-
TGTGCCGCCGGGAGTTCGGGCAATCAGCCCCAGCATTTT
CAAGSSGNQPQHF
>-|TRBV5-1|TRBJ2-1|TRBD2
TGCGCCAGCAGTCCTGGGACTAGCGGGCCCTTAGAGCAGTTCTTC
CASSPGTSGPLEQFF
>once|TRBV9|TRBJ2-7|TRBD1
TGTGCCAGCGGACAGGGGACCTACGAGCAGTACTTC
CASGQGTYEQYF
>-|TRBV6-6|TRBJ1-5|TRBD1
TGTGCCAGCACCGAAGGACAGGCCTATAGCAATCAGCCCCAGCATTTT
CASTEGQAYSNQPQHF
>few|TRBV18|TRBJ1-5|-
TGTGCCAGCTCACCATACGGACAGCCTGCGATGCAGCCCCAGCATTTT
CASSPYGQPAMQPQHF
>few|TRBV7-8|TRBJ2-2|TRBD2
TGTGCCAGCAGCCCGAGGACTAGCTTTAACACCGGGGAGCTGTTTTTT
CASSPRTSFNTGELFF
>few|TRBV2|TRBJ1-2|-
TGTGCCAGCGGAGCGACGGTCCGTCATAACTATGGCTACACCTTC
CASGATVRHNYGYTF
>-|TRBV9|TRBJ2-7|-
TGTGCCAGCAGCGTAACTCAGGGCTACGAGCAGTACTTC
CASSVTQGYEQYF
>-|TRBV6-5|TRBJ2-3|TRBD2
TGTGCCAGCAGTAAACTAGCGGGGGGAGATACGCAGTATTTT
CASSKLAGGDTQYF
>few|TRBV5-1|TRBJ1-1|-
TGCGCCAGCAGGTTACAGGCGAACACTGAAGCTTTCTTT
CASRLQANTEAFF
>once|TRBV7-2|TRBJ1-2|-
TGTGCCAGCAGCTTAATTGGGGCTCAGAGTGGCTACACCTTC
CASSLIGAQSGYTF
>few|TRBV15|TRBJ2-5|-
TGTGCCACCAGCAGAGATCGAGTAACTGAAGAGACCCAGTACTTC
CATSRDRVTEETQYF
>few|TRBV7-2|TRBJ2-7|TRBD2
TGTGCCAGCAGCCCGACTAGCGGCTCCTACGAGCAGTACTTC
CASSPTSGSYEQYF
>-|TRBV4-2|TRBJ2-5|TRBD2
TGTGCCAGCAGCCAAGGTAGCGGGGAAGAGACCCAGTACTTC
CASSQGSGEETQYF